This T cell receptor beta chain derives from a study of response to subunit inactivated influenza vaccine. The study, taken as a whole, reports: Researchers suggested that each seasonal influenza vaccination recruits few new T cells.

This clonotype was observed a handful of times. Antigen specificity is unknown. CDR1 is SGHDT and CDR2 is YYEEEE in the germline V gene. CDR3 length: 15 residues. The J segment lost 7 bases and the V segment lost 0 bases, leaving 9 bases of the junction unmatched. MiXCR was run by TCRdb on the RT-PCR reads, yielding one entry per CDR3 protein. The sample has around 480,000 distinct CDR3 sequences, 16% seen once; the top ten hold 3% to 3.5%. The sequenced sample was CD4+ T cells sorted from PBMCs, obtained around 2 years after vaccination. The sequence was obtained from a man between 50 and 69 years old who received an inactivated influenza vaccine. The genes are TRBV5-6 and TRBJ1-2; 7 bases are a match to TRBD1. This CDR3 reads CASSLAQTGRSGYTF. CDR3 in DNA: TGTGCCAGCAGCTTGGCCCAGACAGGGAGAAGTGGCTACACCTTC.